This T cell receptor beta chain is from a study of shared clonotypes between healthy human individuals. Study-level findings and limits: Shared across a handful of donors were 4% to 5% of the naive CD4 clonotypes. Rarefaction revealed incomplete sorted-subset sequencing despite large depth. Generation probability values for non-shared clonotypes were lower than those for clonotypes shared by all four donors.

Germline V CDR1 and CDR2: SEHNR, FQNEAQ (reference sequence). The CDR3 contains 16 residues. Trimming pared 6 bases from V and 0 bases from J, leaving 15 bases between. With regard to this clone: Antigen unknown.

Naive CD8 cells lacked CD45RO and underwent positive selection for CCR7, leaving out terminally differentiated effector memory CD45RA+ cells. The protocol was immunoSEQ multiplex PCR, while the TCRdb copy is restricted to in-frame clones and leaves out a portion. The data contain around 620,000 clones, roughly 95% of them singletons. This TCR was sampled from a woman aged 25 to 45 in good health. Material for sequencing was naive CD8+ T cells sorted from blood. The chain uses TRBV7-9 and TRBJ1-5, with D possibly being TRBD1 (5 bases). CDR3: CASSSTRRGSNQPQHF. Written as DNA, the CDR3 is TGTGCCAGCAGTTCCACTCGGAGGGGTAGCAATCAGCCCCAGCATTTT.